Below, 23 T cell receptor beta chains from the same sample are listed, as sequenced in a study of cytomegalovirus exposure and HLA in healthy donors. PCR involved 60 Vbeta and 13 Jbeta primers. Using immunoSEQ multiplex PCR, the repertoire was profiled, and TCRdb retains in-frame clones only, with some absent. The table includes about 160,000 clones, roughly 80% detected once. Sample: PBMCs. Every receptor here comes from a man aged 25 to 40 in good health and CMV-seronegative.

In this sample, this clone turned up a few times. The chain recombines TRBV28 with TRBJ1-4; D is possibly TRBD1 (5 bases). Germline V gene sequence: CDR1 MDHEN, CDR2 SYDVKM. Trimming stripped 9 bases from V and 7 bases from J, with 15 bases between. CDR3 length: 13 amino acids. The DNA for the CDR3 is TGTGCCAGTTTTAAGGGGTACGGTGAAAAACTGTTTTTT. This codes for CASFKGYGEKLFF.

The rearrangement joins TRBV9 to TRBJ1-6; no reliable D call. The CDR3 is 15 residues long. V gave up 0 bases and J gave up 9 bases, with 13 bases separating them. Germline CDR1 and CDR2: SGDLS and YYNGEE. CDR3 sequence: CASSVDNLPGSPLHF. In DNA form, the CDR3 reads TGTGCCAGCAGCGTAGACAACCTTCCAGGTTCACCCCTCCACTTT.

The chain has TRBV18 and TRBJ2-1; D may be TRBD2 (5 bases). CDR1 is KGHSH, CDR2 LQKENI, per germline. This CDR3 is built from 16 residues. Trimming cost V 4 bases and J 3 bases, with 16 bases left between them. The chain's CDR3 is CASSRSLFRDYNEQFF. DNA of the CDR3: TGTGCCAGCTCACGATCCCTCTTCCGGGACTACAATGAGCAGTTCTTC. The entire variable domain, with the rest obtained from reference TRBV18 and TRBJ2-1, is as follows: NAGVMQNPRHLVRRRGQEARLRCSPMKGHSHVYWYRQLPEEGLKFMVYLQKENIIDESGMPKERFSAEFPKEGPSILRIQQVVRGDSAAYFCASSRSLFRDYNEQFFGPGTRLTVL.

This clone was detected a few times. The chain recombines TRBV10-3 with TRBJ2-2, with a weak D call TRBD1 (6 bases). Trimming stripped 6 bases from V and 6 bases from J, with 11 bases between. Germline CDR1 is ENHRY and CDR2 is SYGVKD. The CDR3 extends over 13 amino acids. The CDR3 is CAISYRVAGELFF. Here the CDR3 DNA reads TGTGCCATCAGCTACAGGGTTGCCGGGGAGCTGTTTTTT.

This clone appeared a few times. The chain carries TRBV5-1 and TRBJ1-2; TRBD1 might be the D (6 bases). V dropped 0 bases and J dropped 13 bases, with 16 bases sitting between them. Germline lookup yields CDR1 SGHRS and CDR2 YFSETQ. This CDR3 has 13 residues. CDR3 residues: CASSLAAGALGTF. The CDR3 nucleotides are TGCGCCAGCAGCTTGGCGGCAGGGGCCCTTGGCACCTTC.

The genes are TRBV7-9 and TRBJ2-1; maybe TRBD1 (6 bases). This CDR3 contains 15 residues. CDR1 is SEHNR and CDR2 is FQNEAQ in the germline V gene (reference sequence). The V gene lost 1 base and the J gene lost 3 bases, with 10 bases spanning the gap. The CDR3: CASSLGQGSYNEQFF. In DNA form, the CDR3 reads TGTGCCAGCAGCTTAGGTCAGGGGAGCTACAATGAGCAGTTCTTC.

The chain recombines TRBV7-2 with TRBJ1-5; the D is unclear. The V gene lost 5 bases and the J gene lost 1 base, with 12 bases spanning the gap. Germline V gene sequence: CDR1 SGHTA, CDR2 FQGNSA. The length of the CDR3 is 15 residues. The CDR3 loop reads CASSPLSTSNQPQHF. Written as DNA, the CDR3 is TGTGCCAGCAGCCCTTTGAGCACGAGCAATCAGCCCCAGCATTTT.

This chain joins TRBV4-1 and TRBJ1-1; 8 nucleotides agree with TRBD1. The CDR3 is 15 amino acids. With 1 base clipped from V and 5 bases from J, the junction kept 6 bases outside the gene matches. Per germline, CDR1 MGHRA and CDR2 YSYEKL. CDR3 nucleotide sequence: TGCGCCAGCAGCCAAGCCCCGACAGGGGAAACTGAAGCTTTCTTT. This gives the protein CASSQAPTGETEAFF.

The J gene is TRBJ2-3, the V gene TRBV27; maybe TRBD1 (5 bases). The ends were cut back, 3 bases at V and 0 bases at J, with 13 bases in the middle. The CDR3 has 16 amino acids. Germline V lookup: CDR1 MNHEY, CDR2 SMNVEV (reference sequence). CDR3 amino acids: CASSLTVAPSTDTQYF. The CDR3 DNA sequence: TGTGCCAGCAGTTTGACAGTTGCCCCTAGCACAGATACGCAGTATTTT.

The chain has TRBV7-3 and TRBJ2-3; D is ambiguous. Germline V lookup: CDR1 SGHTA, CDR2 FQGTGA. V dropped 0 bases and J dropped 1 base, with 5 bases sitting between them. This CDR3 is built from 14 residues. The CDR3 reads CASSLTGGTDTQYF. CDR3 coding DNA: TGTGCCAGCAGCTTAACCGGAGGCACAGATACGCAGTATTTT.

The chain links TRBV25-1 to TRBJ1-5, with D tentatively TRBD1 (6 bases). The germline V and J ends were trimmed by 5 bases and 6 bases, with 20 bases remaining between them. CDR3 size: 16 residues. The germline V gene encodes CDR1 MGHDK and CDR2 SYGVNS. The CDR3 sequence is CASSPATGGRGQPQHF. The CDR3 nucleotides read TGTGCCAGCAGTCCCGCCACGGGGGGCCGTGGTCAGCCCCAGCATTTT. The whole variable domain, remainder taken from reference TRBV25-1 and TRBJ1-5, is EADIYQTPRYLVIGTGKKITLECSQTMGHDKMYWYQQDPGMELHLIHYSYGVNSTEKGDLSSESTVSRIRTEHFPLTLESARPSHTSQYLCASSPATGGRGQPQHFGDGTRLSIL.

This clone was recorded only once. DNA for the CDR3: TGTGCCAGCAGCCCTCAAAGGGGGCAGGTCTATGGCTACACCTTC. Translated: CASSPQRGQVYGYTF. The chain joins TRBV5-4 to TRBJ1-2, with 7 bases lining up with TRBD1. The J segment lost 4 bases and the V segment lost 4 bases, leaving 10 bases of the junction unmatched. There are 15 residues in the CDR3. Per germline, CDR1 SGHNT and CDR2 YYREEE (reference sequence).

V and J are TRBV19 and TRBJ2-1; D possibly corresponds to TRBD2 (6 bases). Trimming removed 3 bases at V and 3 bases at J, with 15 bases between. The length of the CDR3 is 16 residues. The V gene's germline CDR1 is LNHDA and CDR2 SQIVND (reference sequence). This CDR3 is CASSMLASAIYNEQFF. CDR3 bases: TGTGCCAGTAGTATGCTGGCTAGCGCTATCTACAATGAGCAGTTCTTC.

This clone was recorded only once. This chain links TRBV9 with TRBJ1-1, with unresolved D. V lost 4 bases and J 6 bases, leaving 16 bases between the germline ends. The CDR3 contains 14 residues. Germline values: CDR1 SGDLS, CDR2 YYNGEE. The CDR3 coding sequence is TGTGCCAGCAGCCCCAGTAATGGTGGGCCTGAAGCTTTCTTT. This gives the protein CASSPSNGGPEAFF.

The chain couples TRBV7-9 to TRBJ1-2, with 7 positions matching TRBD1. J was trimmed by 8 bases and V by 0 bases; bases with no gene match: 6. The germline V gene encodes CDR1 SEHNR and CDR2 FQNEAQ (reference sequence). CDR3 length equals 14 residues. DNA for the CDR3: TGTGCCAGCAGCTTAGCGGACAGGAAATACGGCTACACCTTC. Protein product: CASSLADRKYGYTF. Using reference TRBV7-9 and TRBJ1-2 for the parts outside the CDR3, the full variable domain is DTGVSQNPRHKITKRGQNVTFRCDPISEHNRLYWYRQTLGQGPEFLTYFQNEAQLEKSRLLSDRFSAERPKGSFSTLEIQRTEQGDSAMYLCASSLADRKYGYTFGSGTRLTVV.

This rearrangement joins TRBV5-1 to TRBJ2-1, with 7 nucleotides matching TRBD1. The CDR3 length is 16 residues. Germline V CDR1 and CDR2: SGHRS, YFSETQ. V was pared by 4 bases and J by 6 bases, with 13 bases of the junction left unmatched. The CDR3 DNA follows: TGCGCCAGCAGCCCTATGGGACAGCTCTTTATCAATGAGCAGTTCTTC. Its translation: CASSPMGQLFINEQFF.

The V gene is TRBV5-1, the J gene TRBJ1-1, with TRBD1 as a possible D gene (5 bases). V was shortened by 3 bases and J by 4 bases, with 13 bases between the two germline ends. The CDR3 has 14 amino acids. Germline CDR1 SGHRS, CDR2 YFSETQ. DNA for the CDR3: TGCGCCAGCAGCTCCATCGACAGATCCACTGAAGCTTTCTTT. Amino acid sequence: CASSSIDRSTEAFF.

The CDR3 region has the DNA TGTGCCAGCACCCCCAGGTATCAGCCCCAGCATTTT. Its translation: CASTPRYQPQHF. V and J are TRBV28 and TRBJ1-5; D is undetermined. The V gene lost 7 bases and the J gene lost 5 bases, with 9 bases spanning the gap. In germline, CDR1 is MDHEN, CDR2 SYDVKM. The length of the CDR3 is 12 residues.

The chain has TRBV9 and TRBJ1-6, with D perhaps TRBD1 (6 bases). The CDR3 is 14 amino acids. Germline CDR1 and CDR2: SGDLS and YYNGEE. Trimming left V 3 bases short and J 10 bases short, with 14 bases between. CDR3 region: CASSATQGYSPLHF. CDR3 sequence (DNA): TGTGCCAGCAGCGCCACCCAGGGGTACTCACCCCTCCACTTT.

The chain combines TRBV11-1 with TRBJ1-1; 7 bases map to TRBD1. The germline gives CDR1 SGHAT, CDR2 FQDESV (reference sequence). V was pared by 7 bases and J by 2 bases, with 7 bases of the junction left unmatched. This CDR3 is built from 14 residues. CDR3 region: CASTSTGFNTEAFF. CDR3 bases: TGTGCCAGCACTTCGACAGGGTTTAACACTGAAGCTTTCTTT.

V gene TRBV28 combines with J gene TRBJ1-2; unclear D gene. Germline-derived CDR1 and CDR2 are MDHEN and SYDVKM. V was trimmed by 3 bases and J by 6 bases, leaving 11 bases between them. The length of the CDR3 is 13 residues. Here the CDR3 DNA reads TGTGCCAGCAGTTTGGTGTGGAGAAATGGCTACACCTTC. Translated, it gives CASSLVWRNGYTF.

CDR3 in amino acids: CASSPGTGEQFF. In DNA, the CDR3 is TGCGCCAGCAGCCCGGGGACTGGTGAGCAGTTCTTC. The rearrangement links TRBV5-1 to TRBJ2-1; a possible D gene is TRBD2 (6 bases). V shed 4 bases and J shed 9 bases, with 11 bases lying between them. Germline V CDR1 and CDR2: SGHRS, YFSETQ. CDR3 size: 12 residues. The complete variable domain, with remaining parts taken from reference TRBV5-1 and TRBJ2-1, reads KAGVTQTPRYLIKTRGQQVTLSCSPISGHRSVSWYQQTPGQGLQFLFEYFSETQRNKGNFPGRFSGRQFSNSRSEMNVSTLELGDSALYLCASSPGTGEQFFGPGTRLTVL.

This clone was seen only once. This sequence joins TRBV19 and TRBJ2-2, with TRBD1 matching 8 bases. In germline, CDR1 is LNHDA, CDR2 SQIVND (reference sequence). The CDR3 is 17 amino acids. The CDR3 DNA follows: TGTGCTCCTAGGGCCCCCCGACAGGGGATTCTCTATAAGGAGCTGTTTTTT. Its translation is CAPRAPRQGILYKELFF. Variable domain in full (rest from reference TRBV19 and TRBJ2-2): DGGITQSPKYLFRKEGQNVTLSCEQNLNHDAMYWYRQDPGQGLRLIYYSQIVNDFQKGDIAEGYSVSREKKESFPLTVTSAQKNPTAFYLCAPRAPRQGILYKELFFGEGSRLTVL.